A selection of T cell receptor beta chains follows, all from one sample in a study of blood T cell repertoires in COVID-19. Libraries were prepared by immunoSEQ multiplex PCR; TCRdb keeps only in-frame clonotypes and omits some of them. The sample consists of under 300,000 clones, about nine tenths of them appearing once. Sample: peripheral blood. All receptors derive from a woman aged 25 to 39 with COVID-19, enrolled during active disease. Both conserved end residues are part of each CDR3. D genes are given only for firm matches. The size field is filled for only some rows; it gives once, few, many or a size class.

D gene	V gene	J gene	clone size	CDR3 DNA	CDR3 protein
.	TRBV11-1	TRBJ1-6	once	TGTGCCAGCAGCCCTTCGATGGGGGCCTATTCACCCCTCCACTTT	CASSPSMGAYSPLHF
.	TRBV19	TRBJ2-5	.	TGTGCCAGTAGTATAGATGCGGAAGAGACCCAGTACTTC	CASSIDAEETQYF
.	TRBV6-5	TRBJ2-7	.	TGTGCCAGCAGTTACCCTGACAGAAACTCCTACGAGCAGTACTTC	CASSYPDRNSYEQYF
TRBD2	TRBV11-3	TRBJ2-7	.	TGTGCCAGCAGCTCCACCGGGACTAGCGGACATTTATCCTACGAGCAGTACTTC	CASSSTGTSGHLSYEQYF
.	TRBV5-5	TRBJ2-1	.	TGTGCCAGCAGCTTGGCCAGGGGAGGGACCTACAATGAGCAGTTCTTC	CASSLARGGTYNEQFF
TRBD1	TRBV27	TRBJ2-7	.	TGTGCCAGCAGTGTATCTACAGGGGCGGCTTCCTACGAGCAGTACTTC	CASSVSTGAASYEQYF
.	TRBV2	TRBJ2-7	.	TGTGCCAGCAGTGGACAGCGACCCTACGAGCAGTACTTC	CASSGQRPYEQYF
TRBD1	TRBV12-3/TRBV12-4	TRBJ1-1	.	TGTGCCAGCAGTCCGACAGGGGGGGCTGAAGCTTTCTTT	CASSPTGGAEAFF
.	TRBV19	TRBJ1-5	.	TGTGCCAGTAGTAACCGCCCCGGGATCGATCAGCCCCAGCATTTT	CASSNRPGIDQPQHF
.	TRBV25-1	TRBJ1-1	.	TGTGCCAGCAGTGAGACCCGGGTGTCAACTGAAGCTTTCTTT	CASSETRVSTEAFF
TRBD1	TRBV5-4	TRBJ1-2	.	TGTGCCAGCAGCATGACAGGGGGCTATGGCTACACCTTC	CASSMTGGYGYTF
.	TRBV5-1	TRBJ2-7	.	TGCGCCAGCAGCTTGGTCGCGGGCACGAACTCCTACGAGCAGTACTTC	CASSLVAGTNSYEQYF
.	TRBV5-6	TRBJ2-7	once	TGTGCCAGCAGCTTGGGTATAGAGACTAGGGGTAGGAACGAGCAGTACTTC	CASSLGIETRGRNEQYF
TRBD1	TRBV28	TRBJ1-1	.	TGTGCCAGCAGTTTAACAGGGGCGATGAACACTGAAGCTTTCTTT	CASSLTGAMNTEAFF
.	TRBV5-1	TRBJ1-1	.	TGCGCCAGCAGCCGTAATGGACAGAACACTGAAGCTTTCTTT	CASSRNGQNTEAFF
.	TRBV2	TRBJ1-4	.	TGTGCCAGCAGTAGAGGTTCGGGGAATGAAAAACTGTTTTTT	CASSRGSGNEKLFF
.	TRBV6-2/TRBV6-3	TRBJ1-3	.	TGTGCCAGCAGTTACCCGGACAGTTACTCTGGAAACACCATATATTTT	CASSYPDSYSGNTIYF
TRBD2	TRBV5-8	TRBJ2-5	.	TGTGCCAGCAGCTACGGGGGGGGAGAGACCCAGTACTTC	CASSYGGGETQYF
TRBD1	TRBV19	TRBJ2-7	few	TGTGCCAGTAGTATAGCCTATCCCCCCGGACAGGGCCTCAACGAGCAGTACTTC	CASSIAYPPGQGLNEQYF
TRBD1	TRBV19	TRBJ1-5	.	TGTGCCAGTAGTATAGGGGGACAGGGGGCTCATCAGCCCCAGCATTTT	CASSIGGQGAHQPQHF
.	TRBV21-1	TRBJ2-5	.	TGTGCCAGCAGCAAATCAGGGAAGACCCAGTACTTC	CASSKSGKTQYF
TRBD1	TRBV2	TRBJ2-3	.	TGTGCCAGCAGCTGGGACAGGGGTACAGATACGCAGTATTTT	CASSWDRGTDTQYF
TRBD1	TRBV4-1	TRBJ1-2	.	TGCGCCAGCAGCCCCCGGGACAGTTCTAATGGCTACACCTTC	CASSPRDSSNGYTF
TRBD1	TRBV7-9	TRBJ2-5	.	TGTGCCAGCACCGTGATGCTCCCGGGACAGGGCTTAGAGACCCAGTACTTC	CASTVMLPGQGLETQYF
.	TRBV27	TRBJ2-7	.	TGTGCCAGCAGTTACAGGGTCGACTACGAGCAGTACTTC	CASSYRVDYEQYF
TRBD2	TRBV5-1	TRBJ2-5	.	TGCGCCAGCAGGCTTAGCGGGGGGGCGGAAGAGACCCAGTACTTC	CASRLSGGAEETQYF
.	TRBV5-1	TRBJ2-7	.	TGCGCCAGCAGCCGGGATACCTACGAGCAGTACTTC	CASSRDTYEQYF
.	TRBV4-1	TRBJ1-2	.	TGCGCCAGCAGCCAAGTAACGAGTCGGGATGGCTACACCTTC	CASSQVTSRDGYTF
.	TRBV15	TRBJ2-3	.	TGTGCCACCAGCAGAGCCGACGGAGTGGGTTCTACGCAGTATTTT	CATSRADGVGSTQYF